These 12 T cell receptor beta chains were all obtained from the same sample, sequenced in a study of blood T cells in healthy people across ages. A second about 7 to 12 cycle PCR used barcoded and J-beta primers. Each CDR3 protein is one row after TCRdb ran MiXCR on the 5' RACE reads. The sample lists 780,000 or so distinct CDR3 sequences, about 56% occurring once. What was sequenced was blood. All receptors come from a man aged 35 to 55 in good health.

In DNA form, the CDR3 reads TGTGCCAGCAGCTTCGGAGCGAGCCCTCCCTACGAGCAGTACTTC. Amino acid sequence: CASSFGASPPYEQYF. V usage is TRBV7-3 and J usage is TRBJ2-7; no clear D gene. The CDR3 extends over 15 amino acids. The V end lost 3 bases, the J end lost 2 bases, and 14 bases lay between the germline ends. Per germline, CDR1 SGHTA and CDR2 FQGTGA.

The J gene is TRBJ2-1, the V gene TRBV11-2; 15 bases fit TRBD2. V was pared by 8 bases and J by 10 bases, with 6 bases of the junction left unmatched. This CDR3 region has 14 residues. The germline CDR1 and CDR2 sequences are SGHAT and FQNNGV. The CDR3 reads CASGLAGGSGEQFF. CDR3 DNA: TGTGCCAGCGGACTAGCGGGGGGGTCCGGGGAGCAGTTCTTC.

This clonotype turned up a few times. The chain's CDR3 is CASSFSGRALEQYF. The CDR3 coding sequence is TGTGCCAGCAGCTTTAGCGGGAGGGCCCTTGAGCAGTACTTC. The chain recombines TRBV13 with TRBJ2-7, with 11 positions matching TRBD2. Germline V gene data show CDR1 as PRHDT and CDR2 as FYEKMQ (reference sequence). This CDR3 is 14 amino acids long. J gave up 7 bases and V 3 bases, and 5 bases lay outside the gene matches.

The chain carries TRBV10-3 and TRBJ1-5, with no clear D. CDR3 length equals 13 residues. Deletions cut 7 bases from V and 0 bases from J, with 7 bases between. Germline V gene lookup returns CDR1 ENHRY and CDR2 SYGVKD. CDR3 in DNA: TGTGCCATCAAGGGTAGTAGCAATCAGCCCCAGCATTTT. As protein: CAIKGSSNQPQHF.

This sequence joins TRBV20-1 and TRBJ2-7; D might be TRBD1 (5 bases). The J call is in doubt because the DNA end fits TRBJ2-5 better. The CDR3 loop spans 13 amino acids. Germline V gene data show CDR1 as DFQATT and CDR2 as SNEGSKA (reference sequence). The CDR3 nucleotides read TGCAGTGCTAGAGAAGCAGGGTCAGAGACCCAGTACTTC. It codes for CSAREAGSETQYF.

Only a few counts were recorded for this clonotype. The J gene is TRBJ1-1, the V gene TRBV5-1, with no clear D. V dropped 1 base and J dropped 0 bases, with 10 bases sitting between them. From germline, CDR1 is SGHRS and CDR2 YFSETQ. The CDR3 consists of 15 residues. CDR3 protein: CASSLFVGMNTEAFF. The DNA for the CDR3 is TGCGCCAGCAGCTTGTTTGTCGGCATGAACACTGAAGCTTTCTTT.

This rearrangement joins TRBV12-3 or TRBV12-4 to TRBJ2-3; maybe TRBD2 (6 bases). Trimming stripped 6 bases from V and 3 bases from J, with 13 bases between. The CDR3 is 14 amino acids. Written as DNA, the CDR3 is TGTGCCAGCAGCTATACGACTAGTACAGATACGCAGTATTTT. This codes for CASSYTTSTDTQYF.

The chain combines TRBV5-1 with TRBJ2-5, with TRBD2 matching 14 bases. CDR1 is SGHRS, CDR2 YFSETQ, per germline. The CDR3 runs to 17 residues. V dropped 5 bases and J dropped 2; count of bases not matched to a gene: 8. CDR3 loop: CASRSGLAGGLQETQYF. The CDR3 DNA reads TGCGCCAGCAGATCCGGACTAGCGGGGGGTTTACAAGAGACCCAGTACTTC.

V usage is TRBV3-1 and J usage is TRBJ2-3; 8 bases are a match to TRBD2. The CDR3 is made up of 15 amino acids. V lost 6 bases to trimming and J lost 0 bases; unmatched junction nucleotides: 5. CDR1 is LGHDT, CDR2 YNNKEL, per germline (reference sequence). CDR3 residues: CASSHIAGSTDTQYF. CDR3 bases: TGTGCCAGCAGTCACATAGCGGGAAGCACAGATACGCAGTATTTT.

CDR3 sequence reads: CASSQDGGTQDTQYF. The CDR3 DNA reads as TGTGCCAGCAGCCAAGATGGAGGAACCCAGGATACGCAGTATTTT. The J gene is TRBJ2-3, the V gene TRBV4-2; weak D call: TRBD2 (5 bases). V gave up 0 bases and J gave up 6 bases, with 13 bases separating them. The CDR3 loop spans 15 amino acids. The germline V gene has CDR1 LGHNA and CDR2 YNFKEQ.

V is TRBV7-6 and J is TRBJ2-3; D ambiguous. V was clipped by 2 bases and J by 5 bases, with 8 bases between them. Per the germline V gene, CDR1 is SGHVS and CDR2 is FNYEAQ. The CDR3 runs to 13 residues. For the CDR3, the DNA is TGTGCCAGCAGCTTAATACTTGGAGATACGCAGTATTTT. Encoded protein: CASSLILGDTQYF.

The chain has TRBV28 and TRBJ2-5; maybe TRBD1 (6 bases). The J call may be incorrect, as the DNA end agrees better with TRBJ2-7. Germline CDR1 and CDR2: MDHEN and SYDVKM. The CDR3 sequence is 15 residues long. CDR3 sequence: CASSSTDSLAYEQYF. In DNA, the CDR3 is TGTGCCAGCAGTTCGACGGACAGTCTCGCCTACGAGCAGTACTTC.